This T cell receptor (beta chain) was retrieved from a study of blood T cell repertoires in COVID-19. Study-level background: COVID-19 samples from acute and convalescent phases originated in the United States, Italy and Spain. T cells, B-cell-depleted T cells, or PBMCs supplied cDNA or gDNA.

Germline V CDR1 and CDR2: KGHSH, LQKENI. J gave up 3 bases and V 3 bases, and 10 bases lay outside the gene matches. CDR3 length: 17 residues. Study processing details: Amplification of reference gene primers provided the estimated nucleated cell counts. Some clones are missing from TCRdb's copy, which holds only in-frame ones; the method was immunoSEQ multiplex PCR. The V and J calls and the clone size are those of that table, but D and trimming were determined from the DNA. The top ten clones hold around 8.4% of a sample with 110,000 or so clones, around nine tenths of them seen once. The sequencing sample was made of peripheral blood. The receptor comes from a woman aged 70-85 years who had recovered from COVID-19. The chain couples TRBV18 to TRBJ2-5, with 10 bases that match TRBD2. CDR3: CASSPIPGLASKETQYF. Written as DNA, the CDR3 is TGTGCCAGCTCACCGATACCGGGACTAGCGTCCAAAGAGACCCAGTACTTC.